These 25 T cell receptor beta chains share one sample of origin, sequenced in a study of shared clonotypes between healthy human individuals. Data came from immunoSEQ multiplex PCR; TCRdb stores just in-frame clones and leaves some out. The sample has about 2.4 million clones; more than 90% are singletons. The sequencing sample was made of naive CD4+ T cells sorted from blood. The subset was: CD45RA+ positively selected. These receptors were taken from a man younger than 35 in good health.

This clone was picked up a small number of times. CDR3 DNA: TGTGCCAGCAGGGACAGGGGGGGGCAACGGTACACCTTC. Translating it yields CASRDRGGQRYTF. This chain links TRBV27 with TRBJ1-2; TRBD1 agrees at 10 bases. Trimming cost V 6 bases and J 11 bases; bases outside gene matches: 9. In germline, CDR1 is MNHEY, CDR2 SMNVEV (reference sequence). This CDR3 is built from 13 residues.

V and J are TRBV11-2 and TRBJ2-1, with TRBD2 matching 7 bases. Germline V gene sequence: CDR1 SGHAT, CDR2 FQNNGV. V was pared by 4 bases and J by 8 bases, with 5 bases of the junction left unmatched. This CDR3 region has 13 residues. The CDR3 sequence: CASSSLREHEQFF. The CDR3 DNA follows: TGTGCCAGCAGCTCCCTGCGGGAGCATGAGCAGTTCTTC.

Here the CDR3 reads CASSPGTLALGANVLTF. The CDR3, as DNA: TGTGCCAGCAGCCCGGGGACCCTAGCTCTGGGGGCCAACGTCCTGACTTTC. This rearrangement joins TRBV11-3 to TRBJ2-6; the D call may be TRBD1 or TRBD2 (5 bases each). The CDR3 totals 17 residues. Trimming removed 5 bases from V and 4 bases from J, with 18 bases in between. Germline V gives CDR1 SGHNT, CDR2 YENEEA.

The gene calls are TRBV9 and TRBJ2-1; tentatively, D is TRBD1 or TRBD2 (6 bases each). Germline-derived CDR1 and CDR2 are SGDLS and YYNGEE. The CDR3 runs to 14 residues. The V gene lost 0 bases and the J gene lost 5 bases, with 9 bases spanning the gap. This CDR3 reads CASSVGGANNEQFF. DNA for the CDR3: TGTGCCAGCAGCGTAGGGGGGGCGAACAATGAGCAGTTCTTC.

V usage is TRBV10-1 and J usage is TRBJ2-1, with 16 bases aligning to TRBD2. The V and J ends lost 7 bases and 9 bases, in that order; junction bases with no gene match: 6. The CDR3 is 15 amino acids. Germline CDR1 WNHNN, CDR2 SYGVQD (reference sequence). The DNA for the CDR3 is TGCGCCAGCAACCACGGGACTAGCGGGAGGGGTGAGCAGTTCTTC. This codes for CASNHGTSGRGEQFF.

On this clone itself: Distinct nucleotide sequences in the sample also encode this CDR3. V and J are TRBV18 and TRBJ2-3; D gene ambiguous. Germline loops: CDR1 KGHSH, CDR2 LQKENI. V dropped 3 bases and J dropped 6 bases, with 7 bases sitting between them. The CDR3 spans 12 residues. The CDR3 loop reads CASSPLRDTQYF. In nucleotides, the CDR3 is TGTGCCAGCTCACCGCTACGGGATACGCAGTATTTT. Based on the CDR3 plus reference TRBV18 and TRBJ2-3, the full variable domain is NAGVMQNPRHLVRRRGQEARLRCSPMKGHSHVYWYRQLPEEGLKFMVYLQKENIIDESGMPKERFSAEFPKEGPSILRIQQVVRGDSAAYFCASSPLRDTQYFGPGTRLTVL.

Worth noting for this clone: Mismatch with germline at one junction end may stem from a read error. This chain links TRBV11-1 with TRBJ2-7; tentative D call: TRBD1 (5 bases). The CDR3 runs to 14 residues. Germline V gene data show CDR1 as SGHAT and CDR2 as FQDESV (reference sequence). The CDR3 sequence: CATSSSAGPYEQYF. The CDR3 DNA is TGTGCCACCAGCAGCTCGGCAGGGCCCTACGAGCAGTACTTC.

Remarks on this clone: Different DNA sequences within this sample yield the same CDR3. The CDR3 protein is CASSFGPGDTQYF. CDR3 in DNA: TGCGCCAGCAGCTTCGGTCCCGGAGATACGCAGTATTTT. The V call is TRBV5-1, the J call TRBJ2-3, with D unresolved. V was shortened by 2 bases and J by 5 bases, with 9 bases between the two germline ends. This CDR3 region has 13 residues. CDR1 is SGHRS and CDR2 is YFSETQ in the germline V gene.

V and J are TRBV12-5 and TRBJ2-1; 7 nucleotides agree with TRBD2. The germline V gene has CDR1 LGHNT and CDR2 FRNRAP. V lost 2 bases to trimming and J lost 0 bases; unmatched junction nucleotides: 13. The CDR3 runs to 19 residues. CDR3 amino acids: CASGLSGGVPNSSYNEQFF. The CDR3 DNA follows: TGTGCTAGTGGTTTGAGTGGGGGGGTTCCAAACAGCTCCTACAATGAGCAGTTCTTC.

The genes are TRBV7-2 and TRBJ1-1, with D unclear. V was cut by 2 bases and J by 8 bases, with 12 bases left in between. CDR3 length: 13 residues. Germline V gives CDR1 SGHTA, CDR2 FQGNSA. Here the CDR3 DNA reads TGTGCCAGCAGCTTATATAGAGGATACGAAGCTTTCTTT. Amino acids: CASSLYRGYEAFF. Using reference TRBV7-2 and TRBJ1-1 for the parts outside the CDR3, the full variable domain is GAGVSQSPSNKVTEKGKDVELRCDPISGHTALYWYRQSLGQGLEFLIYFQGNSAPDKSGLPSDRFSAERTGGSVSTLTIQRTQQEDSAVYLCASSLYRGYEAFFGQGTRLTVV.

This clone came up once. J is TRBJ1-2 and V is TRBV10-3; D is uncertain. CDR1 is ENHRY, CDR2 SYGVKD, per germline. CDR3 length: 12 amino acids. The V gene lost 2 bases and the J gene lost 2 bases, with 3 bases spanning the gap. The CDR3 here is CAISEMNYGYTF. In DNA form, the CDR3 reads TGTGCCATCAGTGAGATGAACTATGGCTACACCTTC.

This rearrangement joins TRBV7-2 to TRBJ1-3, with D unresolved. The CDR3 is made up of 14 amino acids. V lost 3 bases and J 0 bases, leaving 6 bases between the germline ends. Germline V lookup: CDR1 SGHTA, CDR2 FQGNSA. The CDR3 bases are TGTGCCAGCAGCTTCGCACGCTCTGGAAACACCATATATTTT. Translated: CASSFARSGNTIYF.

This chain joins TRBV6-1 and TRBJ2-5, with TRBD2 as a possible D gene (6 bases). V was cut by 6 bases and J by 7 bases, with 21 bases left in between. This CDR3 spans 15 amino acids. Germline V gives CDR1 MNHNS, CDR2 SASEGT. The CDR3 here is CASSANRGGPPTQYF. The CDR3 nucleotides are TGTGCCAGCAGCGCCAACCGAGGAGGGCCACCGACCCAGTACTTC.

This clone appeared once. This rearrangement joins TRBV7-9 to TRBJ1-2, with TRBD1 as a possible D gene (5 bases). V was cut by 5 bases and J by 3 bases, with 13 bases left in between. Germline V gene data show CDR1 as SEHNR and CDR2 as FQNEAQ (reference sequence). The CDR3 totals 14 residues. CDR3 sequence reads: CASSPGQGHYGYTF. The CDR3 coding sequence is TGTGCCAGCAGCCCCGGCCAGGGCCACTATGGCTACACCTTC.

This chain joins TRBV28 and TRBJ2-5; D possibly corresponds to TRBD2 (6 bases). V gave up 6 bases and J gave up 1 base, with 15 bases separating them. Germline V CDR1 and CDR2: MDHEN, SYDVKM. This CDR3 contains 15 residues. In DNA, the CDR3 is TGTGCCAGCAGCCGACGGGGGACTCTCCAAGAGACCCAGTACTTC. It translates to CASSRRGTLQETQYF.

To note about this clone: The same CDR3 arises from other DNA sequences in this sample as well. The rearrangement links TRBV11-2 to TRBJ1-5; TRBD1 agrees at 7 bases. CDR3 length equals 15 residues. Germline V gene data show CDR1 as SGHAT and CDR2 as FQNNGV. Trimming removed 0 bases from V and 2 bases from J; junction bases left unmatched: 1. The CDR3 nucleotides are TGTGCCAGCAGCTTAGACAGGGGGGGCAATCAGCCCCAGCATTTT. It encodes CASSLDRGGNQPQHF.

This chain joins TRBV5-6 and TRBJ1-6; maybe TRBD1 (5 bases). The CDR3 has 17 amino acids. The germline gives CDR1 SGHDT, CDR2 YYEEEE. V was cut by 4 bases and J by 0 bases, with 14 bases left in between. The CDR3 nucleotides read TGTGCCAGCAGCCGAGGGGCGGCAAGCTCCTATAATTCACCCCTCCACTTT. Its protein is CASSRGAASSYNSPLHF.

With respect to this clone: Distinct nucleotide sequences in the sample also encode this CDR3. The chain couples TRBV7-2 to TRBJ2-5; no reliable D call. The CDR3 length is 13 residues. Germline lookup yields CDR1 SGHTA and CDR2 FQGNSA. Trimming removed 1 base at V and 1 base at J, with 4 bases between. The chain's CDR3 is CASSLGVQETQYF. CDR3 coding DNA: TGTGCCAGCAGCTTAGGGGTCCAAGAGACCCAGTACTTC.

The chain is built from TRBV5-1 and TRBJ2-7; no definite D call. Germline V gene lookup returns CDR1 SGHRS and CDR2 YFSETQ. The CDR3 is made up of 14 amino acids. Between the trimmed V and J ends, which lost 4 bases and 0 bases, there was a span of 11 bases. This chain's CDR3 is CASSPRAPSYEQYF. The CDR3 DNA sequence: TGCGCCAGCAGCCCTCGGGCCCCCTCCTACGAGCAGTACTTC.

The rearrangement links TRBV10-1 to TRBJ1-3; D not certain. Trimming pared 0 bases from V and 1 base from J, leaving 7 bases between. The CDR3 is 15 amino acids. CDR1 is WNHNN, CDR2 SYGVQD, per germline (reference sequence). The CDR3 is CASSESSRSGNTIYF. In DNA, the CDR3 is TGCGCCAGCAGTGAGTCGAGTAGGTCTGGAAACACCATATATTTT.

Comments on this clone: The sample contains more than one DNA sequence encoding this CDR3. The chain carries TRBV5-1 and TRBJ2-6; 7 bases agree with TRBD1. The V gene end was trimmed by 2 bases and the J gene end by 0 bases; junction bases not matched to a gene: 2. The germline gives CDR1 SGHRS, CDR2 YFSETQ. The CDR3 has 16 residues. CDR3 bases: TGCGCCAGCAGCTTAACAGGGGCCTCTGGGGCCAACGTCCTGACTTTC. Protein sequence: CASSLTGASGANVLTF.

This clone appeared a single time. V gene TRBV5-1 combines with J gene TRBJ2-1; D is possibly TRBD1 (6 bases). Germline CDR1 is SGHRS and CDR2 is YFSETQ. The germline V and J ends were trimmed by 0 bases and 4 bases, with 14 bases remaining between them. The CDR3 extends over 16 amino acids. CDR3 nucleotides: TGCGCCAGCAGCTTGGCAGGGGCGTTGGGGTACAATGAGCAGTTCTTC. Its translation: CASSLAGALGYNEQFF.

The chain uses TRBV11-1 and TRBJ1-6, with 8 bases identical to TRBD1. Germline trimming cut 5 bases from V and 9 bases from J; bases unmatched to any gene: 6. The CDR3 runs 14 residues. Germline lookup yields CDR1 SGHAT and CDR2 FQDESV (reference sequence). CDR3 amino acids: CASSPTGVGSPLHF. As DNA, the CDR3 is TGTGCCAGCAGCCCGACAGGGGTTGGTTCACCCCTCCACTTT.

The chain uses TRBV2 and TRBJ1-1, with TRBD1 identical over 7 bases. This CDR3 spans 14 amino acids. Germline V gene lookup returns CDR1 SNHLY and CDR2 FYNNEI. With 3 bases clipped from V and 1 base from J, the junction kept 2 bases outside the gene matches. The DNA for the CDR3 is TGTGCCAGCAGTGAGACAGGGTCGAACACTGAAGCTTTCTTT. As protein: CASSETGSNTEAFF.

The V and J genes are TRBV6-1 and TRBJ1-2; 7 bases are a match to TRBD1. The V gene end was trimmed by 7 bases and the J gene end by 14 bases; junction bases not matched to a gene: 10. CDR3 length: 11 residues. Germline V gene lookup returns CDR1 MNHNS and CDR2 SASEGT. CDR3 coding DNA: TGTGCCAGCACCGACAGAACGGGACAGACCTTC. Its protein product is CASTDRTGQTF.